This TCR beta chain was recovered during a study of T cells after yellow fever vaccination. Study-level background: For low cell numbers, libraries were made with SMART-Seq v4 Ultra Low Input.

On this clonotype itself: The antigen is unknown.

Germline values: CDR1 SGHDN, CDR2 FVKESK. The CDR3 consists of 14 residues. V was cut by 4 bases and J by 8 bases, with 15 bases left in between. General study results and limits: Among primary-vaccination clones, most reappeared after the booster, at 96% for CD4 and more than 85% for CD8. Peaking faster, on day 5 versus 15, the secondary response was nonetheless weaker.

A universal primer site and UMIs were added as TCR cDNA was made by 5'RACE template switching. One entry per CDR3 protein, called by TCRdb with MiXCR from the 5' RACE reads. The sample yields nearly 550,000 distinct CDR3 sequences, 15% to 20% seen once. The TCR sequence derives from a man under 40 who received the YFV17D yellow fever vaccine. This sequence joins TRBV14 and TRBJ1-3; maybe TRBD1 (5 bases). Source: PBMCs, taken 15 days after the yellow fever booster vaccination. The CDR3 DNA follows: TGTGCCAGCAGCCCCCTCTCCAGGGAAGACACCATATATTTT. This gives the protein CASSPLSREDTIYF.